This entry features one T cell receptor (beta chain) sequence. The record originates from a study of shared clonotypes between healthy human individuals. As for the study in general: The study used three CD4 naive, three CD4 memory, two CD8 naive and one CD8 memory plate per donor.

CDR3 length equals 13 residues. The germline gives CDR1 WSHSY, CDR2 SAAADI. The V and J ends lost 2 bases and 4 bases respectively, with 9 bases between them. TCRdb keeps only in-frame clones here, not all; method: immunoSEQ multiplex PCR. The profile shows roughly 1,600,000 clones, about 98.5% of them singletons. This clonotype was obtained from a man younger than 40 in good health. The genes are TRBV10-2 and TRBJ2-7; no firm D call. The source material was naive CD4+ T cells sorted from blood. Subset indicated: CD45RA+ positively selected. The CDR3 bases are TGCGCCAGCAGTGAGCTAAGGCGGTACGAGCAGTACTTC. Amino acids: CASSELRRYEQYF.